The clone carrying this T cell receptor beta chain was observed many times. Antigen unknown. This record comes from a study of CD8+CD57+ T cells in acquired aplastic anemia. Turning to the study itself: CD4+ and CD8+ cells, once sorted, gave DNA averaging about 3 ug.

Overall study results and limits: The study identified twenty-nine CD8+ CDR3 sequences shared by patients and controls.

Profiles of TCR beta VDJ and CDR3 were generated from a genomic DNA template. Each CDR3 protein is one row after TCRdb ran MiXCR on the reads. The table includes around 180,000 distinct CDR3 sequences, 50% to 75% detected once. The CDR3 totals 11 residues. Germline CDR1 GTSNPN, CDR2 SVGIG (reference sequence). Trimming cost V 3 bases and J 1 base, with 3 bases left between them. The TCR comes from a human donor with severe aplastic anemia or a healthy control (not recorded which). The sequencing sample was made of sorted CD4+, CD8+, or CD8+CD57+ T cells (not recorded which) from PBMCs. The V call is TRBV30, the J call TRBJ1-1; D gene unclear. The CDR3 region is CAWRRNTEAFF. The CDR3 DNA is TGTGCCTGGAGAAGGAACACTGAAGCTTTCTTT.